This T cell receptor (beta chain) was documented in a study of T cells after yellow fever vaccination. UMIs were added to TCR cDNA along with a universal primer site when it was made by 5'RACE template switching. TCRdb passed the 5' RACE reads through MiXCR, listing each CDR3 protein once. Of 350,000 to 450,000 distinct CDR3 sequences listed, about 19% are singletons. This CDR3 has 12 residues. V was clipped by 5 bases and J by 6 bases, with 11 bases between them. Germline loops: CDR1 DFQATT, CDR2 SNEGSKA (reference sequence). This sample comprised PBMCs, obtained before the yellow fever booster vaccination. This TCR came from a man aged 18 to 29 who received the YFV17D yellow fever vaccine. The rearrangement links TRBV20-1 to TRBJ2-1; D remains unclear. DNA for the CDR3: TGCAGTGCTCTCCGGTTCGGCAATGAGCAGTTCTTC. This sequence encodes CSALRFGNEQFF.